The subject of this entry is one TCR beta chain. A read error may be the cause here, since a much bigger clone is one base away. These data come from a study of human T cells and chemical hapten exposure. Each CDR3 protein gets one entry after TCRdb re-called the RACE reads with MiXCR. The data contain under 40,000 distinct CDR3 sequences, around a tenth of them seen just once; the ten biggest clones take up around a quarter. Time point described: pre-sensitization, week 0. Indicated treatment: therapeutic diphenylcyclopropenone sensitization with weekly scalp DPC. Total RNA was extracted from unfractionated whole blood. The CDR3 consists of 14 residues.

V usage is TRBV12-3 or TRBV12-4 and J usage is TRBJ1-4; possible D gene TRBD1, 6 bases. This specimen was whole blood, taken in connection with sensitization to the hapten diphenylcyclopropenone (DPC). This clonotype was sampled from a man aged 45-60 years with alopecia areata. Some clones in this sample may be carry-over from other donors' samples. DNA of the CDR3: TGTGCCAGCAGTTTTGAGGGGGTTAATGAAAAACTGTATTTT. Amino acid sequence: CASSFEGVNEKLYF.